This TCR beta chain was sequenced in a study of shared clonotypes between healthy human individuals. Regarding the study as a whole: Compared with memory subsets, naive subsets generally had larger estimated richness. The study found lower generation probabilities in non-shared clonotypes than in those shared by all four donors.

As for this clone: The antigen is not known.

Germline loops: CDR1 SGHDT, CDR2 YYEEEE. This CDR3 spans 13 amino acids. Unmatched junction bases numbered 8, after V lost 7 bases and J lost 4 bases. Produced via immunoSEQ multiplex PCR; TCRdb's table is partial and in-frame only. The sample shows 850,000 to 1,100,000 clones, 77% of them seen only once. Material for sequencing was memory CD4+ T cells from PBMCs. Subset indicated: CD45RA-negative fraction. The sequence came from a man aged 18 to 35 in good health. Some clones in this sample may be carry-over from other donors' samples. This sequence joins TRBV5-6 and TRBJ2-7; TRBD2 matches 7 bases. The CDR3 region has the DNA TGTGCCAGCTCCGAGTTTAGCGGGTACGAGCAGTACTTC. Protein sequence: CASSEFSGYEQYF.